Presented here are 28 T cell receptor beta chains from one specimen sequenced in a study of blood T cells in healthy people across ages. It was with a sample-barcoded 5' primer and a J-beta primer mix that a second PCR of roughly 7 to 12 cycles was run. MiXCR, applied by TCRdb to the 5' RACE reads, yields one record per CDR3 protein. This sample has about 760,000 distinct CDR3 sequences; roughly three fifths occur once, and the top ten carry 20% to 30%. Sequencing was carried out using blood. The receptors derive from a man aged 35 to 55 in good health.

V gene TRBV20-1 combines with J gene TRBJ2-7; TRBD1 aligns across 8 bases. This CDR3 spans 14 amino acids. V was clipped by 1 base and J by 5 bases; unmatched bases: 7. Germline V gene sequence: CDR1 DFQATT, CDR2 SNEGSKA (reference sequence). This CDR3 reads CSARVPRGHNEQYF. The CDR3, as DNA: TGCAGTGCTAGAGTCCCCAGGGGGCATAACGAGCAGTACTTC.

The V call is TRBV27, the J call TRBJ2-7; D ambiguous. The CDR3 is 13 amino acids. CDR1 and CDR2 (germline): MNHEY, SMNVEV (reference sequence). V shed 6 bases and J shed 3 bases, with 12 bases lying between them. The CDR3 sequence: CASRTINGYEQYF. The CDR3 bases are TGTGCCAGCAGGACAATCAACGGCTACGAGCAGTACTTC.

V and J are TRBV5-1 and TRBJ2-3, with 9 bases identical to TRBD1. CDR3 length: 17 amino acids. V dropped 2 bases and J dropped 2; count of bases not matched to a gene: 9. Germline assignment: CDR1 SGHRS and CDR2 YFSETQ. The CDR3 here is CASSFFSTGGPTDTQYF. The CDR3 DNA sequence: TGCGCCAGCAGCTTTTTTTCGACAGGGGGTCCCACAGATACGCAGTATTTT.

Ten or more counts support this clonotype. The V and J genes are TRBV10-3 and TRBJ2-7; 7 bases line up with TRBD1. Germline CDR1 and CDR2: ENHRY and SYGVKD. The V segment lost 4 bases and the J segment 1 base; nucleotides outside the gene matches: 4. The CDR3 totals 14 residues. The CDR3 reads CAISADRDSYEQYF. The CDR3 DNA is TGTGCCATCAGTGCTGACAGGGATTCCTACGAGCAGTACTTC.

The V and J genes are TRBV4-1 and TRBJ2-1, with D perhaps given as TRBD1 or TRBD2 (5 bases each). The CDR3 runs 15 residues. V shed 6 bases and J shed 0 bases, with 12 bases lying between them. The germline V gene encodes CDR1 MGHRA and CDR2 YSYEKL. CDR3 in amino acids: CASRGVLSSYNEQFF. CDR3 nucleotide sequence: TGCGCCAGCAGGGGGGTATTGAGCTCCTACAATGAGCAGTTCTTC.

A note on this clonotype: A much larger clone is a single base away; this may be a read error. The V call is TRBV29-1, the J call TRBJ1-2; 8 bases are shared with TRBD1. Germline CDR1 is SQVTM and CDR2 is ANQGSEA. V trimming: 5 bases; J trimming: 6 bases; junction bases outside the gene matches: 17. The CDR3 contains 16 residues. This CDR3 is CSVLPGQEAYTDGYTF. CDR3 nucleotides: TGCAGCGTTCTGCCGGGACAGGAGGCGTACACGGATGGCTACACCTTC. Full variable domain (remainder filled in from reference TRBV29-1 and TRBJ1-2): SAVISQKPSRDICQRGTSLTIQCQVDSQVTMMFWYRQQPGQSLTLIATANQGSEATYESGFVIDKFPISRPNLTFSTLTVSNMSPEDSSIYLCSVLPGQEAYTDGYTFGSGTRLTVV.

This rearrangement joins TRBV4-1 to TRBJ2-1; D may correspond to TRBD1 or TRBD2 (5 bases each). The CDR3 runs to 12 residues. The germline gives CDR1 MGHRA, CDR2 YSYEKL. V was cut by 0 bases and J by 15 bases, with 12 bases left in between. For the CDR3, the DNA is TGCGCCAGCAGCCAAGATGAATCGGGGCTGTTCTTC. Translation gives CASSQDESGLFF.

This clonotype has just a few counts. The CDR3 DNA is TGTGCCAGCAGCTTAACCAGATCCAGGATCCTGACTTTC. Protein sequence: CASSLTRSRILTF. This chain joins TRBV7-3 and TRBJ2-6; D not resolved. There are 13 residues in the CDR3. V dropped 0 bases and J dropped 14 bases, with 11 bases sitting between them. CDR1 and CDR2 from the germline V gene are SGHTA and FQGTGA.

V and J are TRBV6-5 and TRBJ1-3; possible D gene TRBD1, 5 bases. The length of the CDR3 is 15 residues. V was shortened by 2 bases and J by 2 bases, with 10 bases between the two germline ends. Germline CDR1 reads MNHEY; CDR2 reads SVGAGI. The CDR3 region has the DNA TGTGCCAGCAGTTACGGGCAGGGCCCTGGAAACACCATATATTTT. This codes for CASSYGQGPGNTIYF.

The chain has TRBV29-1 and TRBJ2-6; D is unclear. The CDR3 consists of 16 residues. The V gene's germline CDR1 is SQVTM and CDR2 ANQGSEA. The V end lost 3 bases, the J end lost 1 base, and 13 bases lay between the germline ends. The CDR3 region has the DNA TGCAGCGTTGAGAGGATTCTCAATTCTGGGGCCAACGTCCTGACTTTC. Translation: CSVERILNSGANVLTF.

This chain links TRBV29-1 with TRBJ2-5; D possibly uses TRBD1 or TRBD2 (5 bases each). This CDR3 region has 12 residues. V gave up 4 bases and J gave up 5 bases, with 11 bases separating them. The germline CDR1 and CDR2 sequences are SQVTM and ANQGSEA. DNA of the CDR3: TGCAGCGTTGTAAGGGGCGGGGAGACCCAGTACTTC. It translates to CSVVRGGETQYF.

This clonotype has only a few counts. The gene calls are TRBV3-1 and TRBJ2-7; D gene unclear. This CDR3 is built from 13 residues. V was clipped by 0 bases and J by 5 bases, with 8 bases between them. Germline CDR1 reads LGHDT; CDR2 reads YNNKEL (reference sequence). DNA of the CDR3: TGTGCCAGCAGCCAAGATCGCCTGCACGAGCAGTACTTC. Encoded protein: CASSQDRLHEQYF.

This chain connects TRBV2 to TRBJ2-2; possibly TRBD2 for D (6 bases). Trimming took 1 base from V and 3 from J, leaving 12 bases between them. The germline V gene has CDR1 SNHLY and CDR2 FYNNEI. The CDR3 contains 16 residues. The CDR3, as DNA: TGTGCCAGCAGTGAAGATACCGGGGGATACACCGGGGAGCTGTTTTTT. This codes for CASSEDTGGYTGELFF.

The chain uses TRBV12-3 or TRBV12-4 and TRBJ2-7, with TRBD1 as a possible D gene (5 bases). The closer fit of TRBJ2-5 to the DNA end suggests the J call may be wrong. The CDR3 consists of 15 residues. CDR3 coding DNA: TGTGCCAGCAGCCAGACAAGGGGCGAAACAGGGACCCAGTACTTC. Translating gives CASSQTRGETGTQYF.

The chain employs TRBV28 and TRBJ2-5; 9 bases map to TRBD1. The end of the DNA is better explained by TRBJ2-7, so the J call may be wrong. This CDR3 is built from 15 residues. The germline V gene encodes CDR1 MDHEN and CDR2 SYDVKM. The DNA of the CDR3 is TGTGCCAGCAGCTTGGGGCGACAGGGGGTAAACGAGCAGTACTTC. Protein product: CASSLGRQGVNEQYF.

V gene TRBV12-3 or TRBV12-4 combines with J gene TRBJ2-5; no firm D call. The CDR3 has 14 amino acids. The V end was cut by 5 bases, the J end by 1 base, with 11 bases between. The CDR3 region has the DNA TGTGCCAGCAGTGTGGACGGACCCCAAGAGACCCAGTACTTC. Its protein is CASSVDGPQETQYF.

This rearrangement joins TRBV5-1 to TRBJ2-1; TRBD2 is a possible D gene (6 bases). V lost 6 bases to trimming and J lost 12 bases, with 28 bases between them. The V gene's germline CDR1 is SGHRS and CDR2 YFSETQ. The CDR3 runs to 16 residues. The CDR3 nucleotides read TGCGCCAGCACCCAAAGATCCGGGCGGGGCGGCCCTGGGCAGTTCTTC. Translation: CASTQRSGRGGPGQFF.

This chain uses TRBV6-2 or TRBV6-3 with TRBJ1-1; 7 bases are a match to TRBD1. Germline V lookup: CDR1 MNHEY, CDR2 SVGEGT. The CDR3 is made up of 14 amino acids. The V gene end was trimmed by 0 bases and the J gene end by 10 bases; junction bases not matched to a gene: 8. The CDR3 bases are TGTGCCAGCAGTTACTCGATATCCGCAGGGGGAGCTTTCTTT. Translated: CASSYSISAGGAFF.

This chain links TRBV12-3 or TRBV12-4 with TRBJ2-1; 8 bases agree with TRBD2. The CDR3 consists of 15 residues. The trim removed 8 bases at V and 8 bases at J, leaving 14 bases unmatched. In DNA, the CDR3 is TGTGCCAGCCCAAGCCCGGGGGGGCTTGTCGATGAGCAGTTCTTC. This codes for CASPSPGGLVDEQFF.

This clonotype was recorded a few times. The chain recombines TRBV10-3 with TRBJ2-1; TRBD2 aligns across 12 bases. Trimming removed 4 bases from V and 7 bases from J; junction bases left unmatched: 2. The CDR3 contains 14 residues. Per the germline V gene, CDR1 is ENHRY and CDR2 is SYGVKD. The CDR3 here is CAISGLAGVNEQFF. In DNA, the CDR3 is TGTGCCATCAGTGGACTAGCGGGAGTGAATGAGCAGTTCTTC.

V usage is TRBV29-1 and J usage is TRBJ2-7; no clear D. The length of the CDR3 is 15 residues. Trimming stripped 0 bases from V and 1 base from J, with 13 bases between. In germline, CDR1 is SQVTM, CDR2 ANQGSEA. This CDR3 is CSVEEGTASSYEQYF. The CDR3 bases are TGCAGCGTTGAAGAAGGCACAGCCTCATCCTACGAGCAGTACTTC.

The sample holds a few counts of this clonotype. The chain combines TRBV9 with TRBJ2-3; D is perhaps TRBD1 or TRBD2 (5 bases each). Between the trimmed V and J ends, which lost 6 bases and 2 bases, there was a span of 16 bases. The CDR3 sequence is 15 residues long. In germline, CDR1 is SGDLS, CDR2 YYNGEE. The CDR3 region has the DNA TGTGCCAGCACAGAGGGGCAACTATCCACAGATACGCAGTATTTT. It specifies CASTEGQLSTDTQYF.

This clonotype has just a few counts. V is TRBV12-3 or TRBV12-4 and J is TRBJ2-1; 13 positions match TRBD2. This CDR3 is built from 15 residues. Trimming removed 5 bases from V and 2 bases from J; junction bases left unmatched: 0. CDR3 DNA sequence: TGTGCCAGCAGTGGACTAGCGGGAGCCTACAATGAGCAGTTCTTC. Translation: CASSGLAGAYNEQFF.

About this clonotype itself: The junction departs from the called germline gene at one end, perhaps through a read error. V and J are TRBV20-1 and TRBJ2-4; 8 bases are a match to TRBD2. This CDR3 spans 14 amino acids. Germline V CDR1 and CDR2: DFQATT, SNEGSKA (reference sequence). The CDR3: CSTSSAGGSNEQYF. The CDR3 nucleotides are TGCAGTACTAGTTCCGCGGGAGGAAGCAACGAGCAGTACTTT.

The gene calls are TRBV10-3 and TRBJ2-4; tentative D call: TRBD1 (6 bases). The J call may be incorrect, as the DNA end agrees better with TRBJ2-7. This CDR3 comprises 14 residues. From germline, CDR1 is ENHRY and CDR2 SYGVKD. The CDR3 protein is CAIKGTRETGEQYF. Written as DNA, the CDR3 is TGTGCCATCAAGGGGACACGGGAAACGGGCGAGCAGTACTTC.

This clonotype was observed once. The chain carries TRBV7-3 and TRBJ2-1, with 8 nucleotides matching TRBD2. Germline V gives CDR1 SGHTA, CDR2 FQGTGA. The V segment lost 2 bases and the J segment 6 bases; nucleotides outside the gene matches: 6. This CDR3 has 15 amino acids. The CDR3 here is CASSLALADLNEQFF. Here the CDR3 DNA reads TGTGCCAGCAGCTTAGCACTAGCGGACCTCAATGAGCAGTTCTTC.

About this clonotype: The junction and the germline gene differ at one end; a read error may be behind it. V and J are TRBV28 and TRBJ2-4; D might be TRBD2 (5 bases). The CDR3 covers 15 residues. The V gene's germline CDR1 is MDHEN and CDR2 SYDVKM. The CDR3 loop is CASRYSEVAKNVQYF. CDR3 in DNA: TGTGCCAGCAGGTATAGCGAAGTCGCCAAAAACGTTCAGTACTTC.

This chain connects TRBV27 to TRBJ2-2; 8 bases are a match to TRBD1. Germline V gene lookup returns CDR1 MNHEY and CDR2 SMNVEV (reference sequence). The CDR3 has 15 amino acids. V lost 4 bases to trimming and J lost 2 bases; unmatched junction nucleotides: 3. CDR3 protein: CASSSDRGNTGELFF. Written as DNA, the CDR3 is TGTGCCAGCAGTTCCGACAGGGGTAACACCGGGGAGCTGTTTTTT.